A single sample gave rise to the 16 T cell receptor beta chains below, sequenced in a study of cytomegalovirus exposure and HLA in healthy donors (dated by TCRdb to the late 2010s). The receptor library was made with the immunoSEQ multiplex PCR assay. For the multiplex PCR, a mixture combining 60 forward primers for TCR Vbeta segments and 13 reverse primers for TCR Jbeta segments was used. TCRdb re-hosts the immuneACCESS table, in-frame sequences only. Its copies lack some clones; in the studies checked, an unresolved V gene accounts for under half of them, and the cause for the rest is not known. Counted in this sample were around 130,000 clones; 81% of them appeared once. Clones ranked in the top ten supply 2% to 2.5% of the sample. The specimen sequenced was PBMCs. The receptors derive from a woman aged 40 to 49 in good health and CMV-seronegative.

This chain uses TRBV30 with TRBJ1-5; 9 bases align to TRBD1. This CDR3 has 14 residues. Per the germline V gene, CDR1 is GTSNPN and CDR2 is SVGIG (reference sequence). After removal of 2 bases from V and 6 bases from J, the junction contained 5 bases not matched to a gene. This chain's CDR3 is CAWSTTGGPQPQHF. In DNA, the CDR3 is TGTGCCTGGAGTACTACAGGGGGCCCTCAGCCCCAGCATTTT.

The rearrangement links TRBV5-8 to TRBJ1-1; 7 bases fit TRBD1. V dropped 4 bases and J dropped 0; count of bases not matched to a gene: 9. CDR3 length equals 16 residues. Germline V lookup: CDR1 SGHTS, CDR2 YDEGEE. As DNA, the CDR3 is TGTGCCAGCAGCAACAGACAGGGTTCTATGAACACTGAAGCTTTCTTT. It specifies CASSNRQGSMNTEAFF.

This rearrangement joins TRBV7-8 to TRBJ2-7; 11 bases match TRBD2. This CDR3 contains 17 residues. Looked up from germline, CDR1 is SGHVS and CDR2 is FQNEAQ. Trimming removed 5 bases from V and 0 bases from J; junction bases left unmatched: 9. CDR3 DNA sequence: TGTGCCAGCAGCCAAACTAGCGGGAGTTACAACTCCTACGAGCAGTACTTC. As protein: CASSQTSGSYNSYEQYF.

The V gene is TRBV7-2, the J gene TRBJ1-5; D is perhaps TRBD1 (6 bases). Germline CDR1 SGHTA, CDR2 FQGNSA. Trimming took off 5 bases at V and 1 base at J, with 9 bases between the two ends. The CDR3 has 14 residues. The CDR3 DNA reads as TGTGCCAGCAGCCACACAGGGAGCAATCAGCCCCAGCATTTT. Translated, it gives CASSHTGSNQPQHF.

The chain employs TRBV6-4 and TRBJ2-3; perhaps TRBD2 as D (6 bases). The CDR3 is made up of 14 amino acids. Germline values: CDR1 MRHNA, CDR2 SNTAGT. V was shortened by 0 bases and J by 2 bases, with 6 bases between the two germline ends. CDR3 region: CASSDSGLTDTQYF. The CDR3 nucleotides read TGTGCCAGCAGTGACTCGGGACTCACAGATACGCAGTATTTT.

In this sample, this clone turned up once. The CDR3 DNA is TGTGCCAGCAGCCCCAGACAGACTGGGGCCAACGTCCTGACTTTC. Protein product: CASSPRQTGANVLTF. The chain combines TRBV6-5 with TRBJ2-6; D is possibly TRBD1 (5 bases). Germline CDR1 MNHEY, CDR2 SVGAGI. The CDR3 loop spans 15 amino acids. Trimming removed 6 bases at V and 2 bases at J, with 11 bases between.

The genes are TRBV28 and TRBJ1-4; the D is unclear. V was cut by 1 base and J by 8 bases, with 8 bases left in between. The CDR3 is 13 amino acids. Germline CDR1 is MDHEN and CDR2 is SYDVKM. DNA for the CDR3: TGTGCCAGCAGTTTATCGAAGGAGGAAAAACTGTTTTTT. Its translation: CASSLSKEEKLFF.

The chain joins TRBV18 to TRBJ1-5; D gene uncertain. The CDR3 consists of 14 residues. CDR1 is KGHSH and CDR2 is LQKENI in the germline V gene. V dropped 6 bases and J dropped 3 bases, with 12 bases sitting between them. DNA of the CDR3: TGTGCCAGCTCGGATGCAGGAATCAATCAGCCCCAGCATTTT. This sequence encodes CASSDAGINQPQHF.

The chain employs TRBV18 and TRBJ2-1; 13 bases agree with TRBD2. The CDR3 has 17 amino acids. After removal of 2 bases from V and 4 bases from J, the junction contained 5 bases not matched to a gene. Germline-derived CDR1 and CDR2 are KGHSH and LQKENI. The CDR3 nucleotides read TGTGCCAGCTCACCAATGACTAGCGGGAGGACATACAATGAGCAGTTCTTC. It is translated as CASSPMTSGRTYNEQFF.

V gene TRBV30 combines with J gene TRBJ2-1, with a possible D match to TRBD2 (5 bases). CDR1 and CDR2 from the germline V gene are GTSNPN and SVGIG (reference sequence). Trimming removed 4 bases from V and 12 bases from J, with 16 bases in between. The CDR3 sequence is 12 residues long. The CDR3 protein is CAWTSGGLAQFF. The CDR3 DNA sequence: TGTGCCTGGACCTCAGGCGGGTTGGCGCAGTTCTTC.

The chain joins TRBV19 to TRBJ1-1; D unclear. The CDR3 loop spans 16 amino acids. V lost 5 bases and J lost 4, with 20 bases in between. Germline CDR1 LNHDA, CDR2 SQIVND (reference sequence). The CDR3 here is CASSSFWGEGGTEAFF. CDR3 sequence (DNA): TGTGCCAGTAGTTCCTTTTGGGGAGAAGGTGGCACTGAAGCTTTCTTT.

V gene TRBV5-8 combines with J gene TRBJ2-3; TRBD2 agrees at 7 bases. There are 15 residues in the CDR3. The germline V gene encodes CDR1 SGHTS and CDR2 YDEGEE. Trimming cost V 6 bases and J 4 bases; bases outside gene matches: 11. DNA of the CDR3: TGTGCCAGCAAAACATGGCGGGAGTGGGCAGATACGCAGTATTTT. This gives the protein CASKTWREWADTQYF.

This clone has a single count. The rearrangement joins TRBV13 to TRBJ1-2, with TRBD1 identical over 7 bases. The CDR3 extends over 14 amino acids. The germline V gene has CDR1 PRHDT and CDR2 FYEKMQ (reference sequence). V dropped 4 bases and J dropped 5; count of bases not matched to a gene: 7. The CDR3 DNA follows: TGTGCCAGCAGCTCCGGGACAGTCTCTTATGGCTACACCTTC. Its translation: CASSSGTVSYGYTF.

CDR3 DNA sequence: TGTGCCAGCAGTCTCCTTGGGTTCCGCGGCGGTGGCTACACCTTC. Translating it yields CASSLLGFRGGGYTF. The chain employs TRBV7-9 and TRBJ1-2; D call uncertain. Germline V lookup: CDR1 SEHNR, CDR2 FQNEAQ (reference sequence). The CDR3 spans 15 residues. Trimming shortened V by 6 bases and J by 7 bases, and 21 bases separated the two germline ends.

The sample holds one count of this clone. The chain combines TRBV6-5 with TRBJ2-5; 8 positions agree with TRBD2. CDR1 is MNHEY, CDR2 SVGAGI, per germline. The CDR3 has 14 residues. V trimming: 9 bases; J trimming: 5 bases; junction bases outside the gene matches: 11. The CDR3 sequence is CASSPSPSGETQYF. The CDR3 bases are TGTGCCAGTTCCCCCAGTCCTAGCGGGGAGACCCAGTACTTC.

This chain connects TRBV28 to TRBJ2-7, with a weak D call TRBD2 (6 bases). CDR3 length: 16 residues. Trimming removed 1 base from V and 3 bases from J, with 16 bases in between. CDR1 is MDHEN, CDR2 SYDVKM, per germline. CDR3 DNA: TGTGCCAGCAGTTTATATGGGACTTTAACCCTCTACGAGCAGTACTTC. Amino acid sequence: CASSLYGTLTLYEQYF.